This TCR beta chain was captured by sequencing in a study of blood T cell repertoires in COVID-19. Assay used: immunoSEQ multiplex PCR; TCRdb lists only in-frame clones, some missing. The table includes approximately 300,000 clones, 90% detected once. Participant age was roughly 18 to 95 years, and participants resided in roughly 25 US areas. The CDR3 covers 13 residues. V shed 5 bases and J 7 bases; nucleotides not matched to a gene: 5. Germline V gene lookup returns CDR1 SNHLY and CDR2 FYNNEI. This sequence was found in a woman aged 25 to 39 who had been exposed to COVID-19. Sequencing used PBMCs or T cells enriched from blood (not recorded which). V and J are TRBV2 and TRBJ1-2; 9 bases match TRBD1. CDR3 residues: CASSSRTGVGYTF. CDR3 sequence (DNA): TGTGCCAGCAGTTCTAGGACAGGGGTTGGCTACACCTTC. The whole variable domain, filled in from reference TRBV2 and TRBJ1-2, reads EPEVTQTPSHQVTQMGQEVILRCVPISNHLYFYWYRQILGQKVEFLVSFYNNEISEKSEIFDDQFSVERPDGSNFTLKIRSTKLEDSAMYFCASSSRTGVGYTFGSGTRLTVV.